This TCR beta chain stems from a study of blood T cell repertoires in COVID-19. Under the authors' procedure: It was from reference gene primer amplification that nucleated cell counts were estimated. Produced via immunoSEQ multiplex PCR; TCRdb's table is partial and in-frame only. That table furnishes V, J and clone size, whereas the DNA furnished D and trimming. The sample holds some 390,000 clones, approximately 89% seen once. The V gene end was trimmed by 3 bases and the J gene end by 6 bases; junction bases not matched to a gene: 9. Germline V gives CDR1 SGHTA, CDR2 FQGTGA. This CDR3 has 17 amino acids. Enrolled through a virtual design, the participants were between 18 and 89 years of age and came from roughly 22 US areas. The study assigned cohorts using participant-reported clinical history. Among Cohort 3 donors, those recovered had two negative PCRs, clearance, or symptom resolution.

The chain recombines TRBV7-3 with TRBJ2-1; TRBD2 agrees at 12 bases. This sequence was found in a woman aged 25 to 39 who had recovered from COVID-19. Sample: PBMCs or T cells enriched from blood (not recorded which). The CDR3 region is CASSFYPQTSGSNEQFF. In DNA form, the CDR3 reads TGTGCCAGCAGCTTCTACCCCCAGACTAGCGGGAGCAATGAGCAGTTCTTC.